The 30 T cell receptor beta chains in this list originate from one sample, sequenced in a study of control samples from healthy donors and cancer patients. The protocol was immunoSEQ multiplex PCR, while the TCRdb copy is restricted to in-frame clones and leaves out a portion. The sample carries over 200,000 clones, about 80% recorded once. Sequencing was performed on PBMCs. The receptors originated from a woman in her fifties or sixties with lung cancer.

The DNA of the CDR3 is TGCGCCAGCAGCTGGGGACAGAACACCGGGGAGCTGTTTTTT. Its translation: CASSWGQNTGELFF. The genes are TRBV5-1 and TRBJ2-2; a weak D match, TRBD1 (6 bases). Germline V lookup: CDR1 SGHRS, CDR2 YFSETQ. Trimming removed 3 bases from V and 1 base from J, with 7 bases in between. This CDR3 region has 14 residues.

This chain uses TRBV28 with TRBJ1-5, with D hard to call. This CDR3 is 12 amino acids long. Trimming cost V 7 bases and J 6 bases, with 10 bases left between them. Germline values: CDR1 MDHEN, CDR2 SYDVKM. CDR3 DNA sequence: TGTGCCAGCACCTGGACGTCTCAGCCCCAGCATTTT. Amino acids: CASTWTSQPQHF.

The chain recombines TRBV9 with TRBJ1-2; no clear D gene. CDR3 length equals 16 residues. With 0 bases removed from V and 7 bases from J, the gap between germline ends came to 19 bases. Looked up from germline, CDR1 is SGDLS and CDR2 is YYNGEE. CDR3 amino acids: CASSVAVGPRSGGYTF. The CDR3 coding sequence is TGTGCCAGCAGCGTAGCCGTCGGACCCAGGTCCGGTGGCTACACCTTC.

The genes are TRBV28 and TRBJ2-4; 9 nucleotides agree with TRBD1. With V trimmed by 1 base and J by 4 bases, 2 bases remained unmatched. The germline gives CDR1 MDHEN, CDR2 SYDVKM. This CDR3 comprises 15 residues. The CDR3 protein is CASSLSGQGKNIQYF. In DNA, the CDR3 is TGTGCCAGCAGTTTATCTGGACAGGGGAAAAACATTCAGTACTTC.

The V and J genes are TRBV29-1 and TRBJ1-5, with D tentatively TRBD1 (6 bases). The CDR3 spans 13 residues. Trimming shortened V by 5 bases and J by 3 bases, and 11 bases separated the two germline ends. The germline V gene has CDR1 SQVTM and CDR2 ANQGSEA. The CDR3 loop reads CSVSGQYNQPQHF. The CDR3 coding sequence is TGCAGCGTTAGCGGACAGTACAATCAGCCCCAGCATTTT.

The rearrangement joins TRBV10-3 to TRBJ1-2; D is possibly TRBD1 (6 bases). The V and J ends lost 1 base and 6 bases respectively, with 15 bases between them. The CDR3 runs to 15 residues. CDR1 is ENHRY and CDR2 is SYGVKD in the germline V gene. CDR3 DNA: TGTGCCATCAGTGAGTTAACAGGGTTATTGGATGGCTACACCTTC. It yields the protein CAISELTGLLDGYTF.

This sequence joins TRBV5-1 and TRBJ1-2, with D perhaps TRBD1 (5 bases). Germline CDR1 SGHRS, CDR2 YFSETQ. The V and J ends lost 4 bases and 8 bases respectively, with 24 bases between them. The CDR3 has 16 residues. The CDR3 sequence: CASSAATGTFSGGYTF. The CDR3 DNA follows: TGCGCCAGCAGCGCAGCAACCGGGACTTTTTCTGGAGGCTACACCTTC.

This rearrangement joins TRBV19 to TRBJ2-7; TRBD1 aligns across 8 bases. With V trimmed by 5 bases and J by 3 bases, 6 bases remained unmatched. This CDR3 is 14 amino acids long. The V gene's germline CDR1 is LNHDA and CDR2 SQIVND (reference sequence). CDR3 bases: TGTGCCAGTAGTCTGGACAGGGAACTCTACGAGCAGTACTTC. Encoded protein: CASSLDRELYEQYF.

This clone has just one count. V and J are TRBV9 and TRBJ1-2, with 10 bases identical to TRBD1. CDR3 length: 16 residues. The germline CDR1 and CDR2 sequences are SGDLS and YYNGEE. V shed 0 bases and J 7 bases; nucleotides not matched to a gene: 9. The CDR3 DNA reads TGTGCCAGCAGCGTAGGGATGAGACAGGGGGCGGTTGGCTACACCTTC. This encodes CASSVGMRQGAVGYTF.

The chain has TRBV5-1 and TRBJ2-1; no clear D. The CDR3 is 14 residues long. The germline gives CDR1 SGHRS, CDR2 YFSETQ. With 5 bases removed from V and 1 base from J, the gap between germline ends came to 10 bases. The CDR3 DNA sequence: TGCGCCAGCAGTTCGGACCTTTCCTACAATGAGCAGTTCTTC. The encoded protein is CASSSDLSYNEQFF.

This chain joins TRBV19 and TRBJ1-2; tentative D call: TRBD1 (6 bases). The CDR3 covers 14 residues. The V end lost 7 bases, the J end lost 3 bases, and 15 bases lay between the germline ends. Germline-derived CDR1 and CDR2 are LNHDA and SQIVND (reference sequence). The DNA of the CDR3 is TGTGCCAGTACCCCTAAAGGGGGGGACTATGGCTACACCTTC. This gives the protein CASTPKGGDYGYTF.

The J gene is TRBJ2-1, the V gene TRBV5-4; 9 bases agree with TRBD2. The J segment lost 4 bases and the V segment lost 0 bases, leaving 5 bases of the junction unmatched. Germline assignment: CDR1 SGHNT and CDR2 YYREEE (reference sequence). The CDR3 spans 16 residues. CDR3 loop: CASSLVAGGLYNEQFF. DNA for the CDR3: TGTGCCAGCAGCTTGGTTGCGGGGGGGCTATACAATGAGCAGTTCTTC.

The chain carries TRBV19 and TRBJ1-4; the D gene is possibly TRBD1 (5 bases). Germline V gene lookup returns CDR1 LNHDA and CDR2 SQIVND (reference sequence). Trimming took 5 bases from V and 7 from J, leaving 20 bases between them. The CDR3 totals 16 residues. The CDR3 reads CASSVAIGGRSEKLFF. The CDR3, as DNA: TGTGCCAGTAGTGTCGCAATCGGGGGACGCTCTGAAAAACTGTTTTTT.

The V call is TRBV5-1, the J call TRBJ2-7; 9 positions match TRBD2. Germline V CDR1 and CDR2: SGHRS, YFSETQ. V lost 1 base, J lost 2 bases, and 4 bases stayed unmatched. This CDR3 is built from 15 residues. The CDR3 coding sequence is TGCGCCAGCAGCTTGACGGCTAGCGGGGCCTACGAGCAGTACTTC. This translates into CASSLTASGAYEQYF.

J is TRBJ1-1 and V is TRBV11-3, with D tentatively TRBD1 (6 bases). Germline V gene data show CDR1 as SGHNT and CDR2 as YENEEA. Trimming removed 3 bases at V and 2 bases at J, with 7 bases between. The CDR3 spans 13 residues. DNA for the CDR3: TGTGCCAGCAGCTTGGACAGTAACACTGAAGCTTTCTTT. Translation: CASSLDSNTEAFF.

The chain couples TRBV9 to TRBJ1-2, with 7 bases fitting TRBD1. Germline lookup yields CDR1 SGDLS and CDR2 YYNGEE. The CDR3 covers 15 residues. Germline trimming cut 0 bases from V and 8 bases from J; bases unmatched to any gene: 10. The CDR3 protein is CASSVEGGEVWGYTF. As DNA, the CDR3 is TGTGCCAGCAGCGTAGAAGGGGGCGAAGTATGGGGCTACACCTTC.

V is TRBV4-2 and J is TRBJ1-2; maybe TRBD1 (6 bases). Deletions cut 0 bases from V and 6 bases from J, with 11 bases between. Germline CDR1 is LGHNA and CDR2 is YNFKEQ. The CDR3 is 14 amino acids. CDR3 region: CASSQDRAGDGYTF. The CDR3 coding sequence is TGTGCCAGCAGCCAAGATCGGGCAGGGGATGGCTACACCTTC.

CDR3 coding DNA: TGCGCCAGCAGCTTGGCCGGATGGAGCTCCTACGAGCAGTACTTC. It codes for CASSLAGWSSYEQYF. This rearrangement joins TRBV5-1 to TRBJ2-7; the D is unclear. This CDR3 comprises 15 residues. V lost 0 bases to trimming and J lost 0 bases, with 10 bases between them. The germline gives CDR1 SGHRS, CDR2 YFSETQ.

The V and J genes are TRBV2 and TRBJ1-2; 12 bases map to TRBD1. CDR3 length: 13 residues. CDR1 is SNHLY and CDR2 is FYNNEI in the germline V gene. V trimming: 10 bases; J trimming: 5 bases; junction bases outside the gene matches: 5. In DNA form, the CDR3 reads TGTGCCACCGGGACAGGGGGCTTTTATGGCTACACCTTC. Residues: CATGTGGFYGYTF.

The chain combines TRBV5-4 with TRBJ2-7; 7 bases line up with TRBD1. This CDR3 has 14 residues. V trimming: 0 bases; J trimming: 7 bases; junction bases outside the gene matches: 7. CDR1 SGHNT and CDR2 YYREEE come from the germline V gene (reference sequence). CDR3 nucleotide sequence: TGTGCCAGCAGCTTGGGACAGGGAGATCGGGAGCAGTACTTC. Protein: CASSLGQGDREQYF.

This clone was observed a single time. The chain couples TRBV15 to TRBJ1-2; no reliable D call. This CDR3 has 15 residues. V dropped 3 bases and J dropped 7 bases, with 18 bases sitting between them. CDR1 LNHNV and CDR2 YYDKDF come from the germline V gene (reference sequence). The CDR3 region is CATSREITAPGGYTF. CDR3 sequence (DNA): TGTGCCACCAGCAGGGAAATCACAGCGCCAGGTGGCTACACCTTC.

This chain uses TRBV11-2 with TRBJ1-1, with a possible D match to TRBD1 (6 bases). There are 14 residues in the CDR3. CDR1 is SGHAT, CDR2 FQNNGV, per germline. The V end was cut by 1 base, the J end by 1 base, with 7 bases between. This chain's CDR3 is CASSLGGQNTEAFF. The DNA of the CDR3 is TGTGCCAGCAGCTTAGGGGGACAGAACACTGAAGCTTTCTTT.

The chain combines TRBV2 with TRBJ2-1, with D possibly TRBD1 on 6 matching bases. In germline, CDR1 is SNHLY, CDR2 FYNNEI. V was shortened by 8 bases and J by 6 bases, with 20 bases between the two germline ends. There are 15 residues in the CDR3. The DNA for the CDR3 is TGTGCCAGCGAGGAGACAGGATCCTTATCCAATGAGCAGTTCTTC. As protein: CASEETGSLSNEQFF.

The rearrangement uses TRBV9 and TRBJ2-5; 10 positions match TRBD2. CDR3 length equals 15 residues. V shed 1 base, J shed 5 bases, and the junction held 5 bases outside the gene matches. Germline V gives CDR1 SGDLS, CDR2 YYNGEE. CDR3 amino acids: CASSVMGLASETQYF. The CDR3 DNA is TGTGCCAGCAGCGTAATGGGACTAGCGTCGGAGACCCAGTACTTC.

The V gene is TRBV28, the J gene TRBJ1-1, with 9 bases that match TRBD1. The CDR3 contains 17 residues. J lost 5 bases, V lost 4 bases, and 14 bases had no gene match. The V gene's germline CDR1 is MDHEN and CDR2 SYDVKM. For the CDR3, the DNA is TGTGCCAGCAGTTCCTCGGGGGACAGGGTAGGTCAAACTGAAGCTTTCTTT. The encoded protein is CASSSSGDRVGQTEAFF.

This clone is a singleton in its sample. The chain's CDR3 is CASSLGTYNEQFF. DNA for the CDR3: TGTGCCAGCAGCCTTGGGACGTACAATGAGCAGTTCTTC. This chain links TRBV12-3 or TRBV12-4 with TRBJ2-1; D is perhaps TRBD1 or TRBD2 (5 bases each). The CDR3 runs to 13 residues. V gave up 6 bases and J gave up 4 bases, with 10 bases separating them.

The gene calls are TRBV14 and TRBJ2-1; D call uncertain. Germline V gene sequence: CDR1 SGHDN, CDR2 FVKESK. This CDR3 region has 14 residues. V was pared by 6 bases and J by 0 bases, with 9 bases between. The CDR3 is CASSRRSSYNEQFF. CDR3 in DNA: TGTGCCAGCAGTCGACGTAGCTCCTACAATGAGCAGTTCTTC.

The chain links TRBV9 to TRBJ2-7; TRBD1 agrees at 7 bases. J lost 2 bases, V lost 4 bases, and 9 bases had no gene match. In germline, CDR1 is SGDLS, CDR2 YYNGEE. There are 15 residues in the CDR3. DNA for the CDR3: TGTGCCAGCAGCAAAGAAGGACAGGCAACCTACGAGCAGTACTTC. It encodes CASSKEGQATYEQYF.

V is TRBV28 and J is TRBJ2-2; TRBD2 is a possible D gene (6 bases). The CDR3 covers 16 residues. V lost 6 bases and J lost 0, with 14 bases in between. Germline CDR1 and CDR2: MDHEN and SYDVKM. The CDR3 region is CASRGGWDSNTGELFF. In nucleotides, the CDR3 is TGTGCCAGCAGAGGAGGGTGGGACTCGAACACCGGGGAGCTGTTTTTT.

The chain uses TRBV4-2 and TRBJ1-3; TRBD1 agrees at 7 bases. The J segment lost 4 bases and the V segment lost 0 bases, leaving 9 bases of the junction unmatched. The CDR3 spans 17 residues. Germline V gene lookup returns CDR1 LGHNA and CDR2 YNFKEQ. The CDR3 protein is CASSQDRRTGGGNTIYF. The CDR3 DNA sequence: TGTGCCAGCAGCCAAGATCGGAGGACAGGAGGAGGAAACACCATATATTTT.